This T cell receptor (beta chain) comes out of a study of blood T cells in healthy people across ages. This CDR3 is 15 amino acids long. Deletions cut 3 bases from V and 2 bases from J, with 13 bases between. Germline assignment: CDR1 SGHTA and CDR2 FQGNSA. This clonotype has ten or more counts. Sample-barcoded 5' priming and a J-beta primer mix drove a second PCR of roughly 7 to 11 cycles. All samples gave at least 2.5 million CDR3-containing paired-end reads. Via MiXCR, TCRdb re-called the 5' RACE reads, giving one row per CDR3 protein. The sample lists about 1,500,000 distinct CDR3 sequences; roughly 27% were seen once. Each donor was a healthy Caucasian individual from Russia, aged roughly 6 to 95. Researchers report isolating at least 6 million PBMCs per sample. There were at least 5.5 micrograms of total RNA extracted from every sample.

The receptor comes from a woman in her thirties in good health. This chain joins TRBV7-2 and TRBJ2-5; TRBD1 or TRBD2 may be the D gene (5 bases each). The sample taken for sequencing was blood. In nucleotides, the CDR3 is TGTGCCAGCAGCTTTCAACGGGGACCTCAAGAGACCCAGTACTTC. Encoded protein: CASSFQRGPQETQYF.